This T cell receptor beta chain was documented in a study of OX40 agonist ivuxolimab in advanced cancers. Overall study: Patient treatment consisted of intravenous ivuxolimab administration every 2 weeks at 0.01 to 10 mg/kg. General study results and limits: Among the least clonally expanded were partial responders at 0.1-3.0 mg/kg. Specificity for antigen went undetermined in the expanded peripheral T cells. At 0.1 to 3.0 mg/kg, CD4+ and CD8+ blood T cells expanded clonally by week 6.

The table came from immunoSEQ multiplex PCR; TCRdb's copy has only in-frame clones and leaves some out. The data show some 100,000 clones, with approximately 86% seen just once and around 0.82% held by the top ten. Germline trimming cut 1 base from V and 8 bases from J; bases unmatched to any gene: 6. The CDR3 totals 15 residues. Germline CDR1 SNHLY, CDR2 FYNNEI. A remark on this clone: Its antigen is not identified.

Sequencing used CD4+ or CD8+ T cells sorted from blood, obtained in a trial of the OX40 agonist ivuxolimab. This TCR was sampled from an adult with an advanced solid tumor such as melanoma, head and neck, liver or kidney cancer. V usage is TRBV2 and J usage is TRBJ1-4, with 8 bases aligning to TRBD1. CDR3 protein: CASSEVRTGSEKLFF. CDR3 sequence (DNA): TGTGCCAGCAGTGAAGTTAGGACAGGGAGCGAAAAACTGTTTTTT.